This T cell receptor (beta chain) derives from a study of CD8 T cells in ankylosing spondylitis. The study's findings and limits: Characteristic of ankylosing spondylitis blood, it appeared, was a TCR beta motif comprising fewer than 10 highly homologous variants. Clones linked to disease were reported to show significant enrichment in matched ankylosing spondylitis synovial fluid. Clones linked to disease, bearing a CD8+ phenotype, were relatively rare in peripheral blood. Reactive arthritis synovial fluid and blood previously showed some of these motif variants.

Making use of molecular barcodes, quantitative 5'-RACE generated TCR beta libraries. TCRdb fed the 5' RACE reads into MiXCR, producing one record per CDR3 protein. Among more than 250,000 distinct CDR3 sequences listed, under 8.5% were seen once. This clonotype was counted only a few times. Its antigen is not known. The V segment lost 4 bases and the J segment 5 bases; nucleotides outside the gene matches: 12. The CDR3 sequence is 16 residues long. Looked up from germline, CDR1 is MGHDK and CDR2 is SYGVNS. The material sequenced was blood, either unsorted or a sorted T cell fraction (not recorded which). The sequence was collected from a male donor with ankylosing spondylitis. The chain links TRBV25-1 to TRBJ2-7, with 9 bases fitting TRBD2. The CDR3: CASSGWIAGDRHEQYF. CDR3 bases: TGTGCCAGCAGTGGTTGGATAGCGGGAGATAGGCACGAGCAGTACTTC.